This T cell receptor (beta chain) originates from a study of response to subunit inactivated influenza vaccine. TCRdb used MiXCR to reprocess the RT-PCR reads, holding one entry per CDR3 protein. The profile shows about 540,000 distinct CDR3 sequences, under 30% of them singletons. This clonotype turned up a few times. The CDR3 runs to 15 residues. Trimming removed 3 bases from V and 0 bases from J, with 10 bases in between. CDR1 and CDR2 (germline): MNHEY, SVGAGI. The sample was also linked to a second study, of T cells expressing NK-cell markers. Per that paper: What made the TCR beta cDNA was 5'RACE template switching with UMIs. The dominant NKG2C+ clonotypes represented about 1.0-7.5% of CD8+ T cells in several donors. Also leading the CD3+CD56-NKG2C+ fraction in several donors were these clonotypes.

The chain uses TRBV6-5 and TRBJ2-3; D possibly corresponds to TRBD2 (5 bases). This receptor was taken from a man between 50 and 59 years old who received an inactivated influenza vaccine. The sequencing used CD4+ T cells sorted from PBMCs, collected 11 to 12 days after vaccination. In DNA, the CDR3 is TGTGCCAGCAGTTATATGGTAGCGAGCACAGATACGCAGTATTTT. This codes for CASSYMVASTDTQYF.